The T cell receptor beta chain under discussion was sequenced for a study of blood T cell repertoires in COVID-19. The wider study: Acute and convalescent COVID-19 specimens originated in the United States, Italy and Spain. PBMCs, B-cell-depleted T cells, or T cells were the source of the cDNA or gDNA that made up the material.

As handled by the study authors: Reference gene primer amplification gave nucleated cell count estimates. Clones were sequenced by immunoSEQ multiplex PCR, and TCRdb holds only the in-frame ones, with some missing. Clone size and the V and J calls come from that table; the DNA yielded D and trimming. The sample consists of more than 95,000 clones, approximately 88% of them appearing once. Germline V gene data show CDR1 as MNHNY and CDR2 as SVGAGI (reference sequence). The V gene lost 0 bases and the J gene lost 7 bases, with 13 bases spanning the gap. The CDR3 sequence is 16 residues long. This chain uses TRBV6-6 with TRBJ1-6; maybe TRBD1 (5 bases). What was sequenced was peripheral blood. The sequence was obtained from a human donor in a cohort sampled during active COVID-19. The CDR3 DNA sequence: TGTGCCAGCAGTTACTCGGGGGACGGGGGAAATTCACCCCTCCACTTT. It specifies CASSYSGDGGNSPLHF.